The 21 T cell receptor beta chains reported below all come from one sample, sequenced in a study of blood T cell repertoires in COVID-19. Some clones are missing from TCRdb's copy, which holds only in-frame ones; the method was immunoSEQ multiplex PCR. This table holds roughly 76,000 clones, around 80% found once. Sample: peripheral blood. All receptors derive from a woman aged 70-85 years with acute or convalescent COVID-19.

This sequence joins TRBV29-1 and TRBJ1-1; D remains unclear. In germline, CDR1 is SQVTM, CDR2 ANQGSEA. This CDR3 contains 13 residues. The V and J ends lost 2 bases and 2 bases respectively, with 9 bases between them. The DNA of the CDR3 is TGCAGCGTTGAACCACACCCAAACACTGAAGCTTTCTTT. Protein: CSVEPHPNTEAFF.

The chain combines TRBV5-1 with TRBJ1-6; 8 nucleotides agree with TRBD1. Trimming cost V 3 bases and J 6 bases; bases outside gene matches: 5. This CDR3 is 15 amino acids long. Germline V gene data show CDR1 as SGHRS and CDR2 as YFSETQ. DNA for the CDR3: TGCGCCAGCAGCTCAGGACAGGGTTCTAATTCACCCCTCCACTTT. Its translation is CASSSGQGSNSPLHF.

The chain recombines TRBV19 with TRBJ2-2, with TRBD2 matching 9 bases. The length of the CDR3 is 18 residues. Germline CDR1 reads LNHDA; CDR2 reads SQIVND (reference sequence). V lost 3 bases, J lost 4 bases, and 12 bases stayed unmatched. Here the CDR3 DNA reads TGTGCCAGTAGTATGGGTAGCGGGAGCCTGGTCCTCACCGGGGAGCTGTTTTTT. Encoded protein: CASSMGSGSLVLTGELFF.

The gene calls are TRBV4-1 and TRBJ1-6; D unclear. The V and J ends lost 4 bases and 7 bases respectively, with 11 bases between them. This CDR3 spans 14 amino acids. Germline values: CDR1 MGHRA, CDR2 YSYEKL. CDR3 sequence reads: CASSPGGENSPLHF. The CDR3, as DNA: TGCGCCAGCAGCCCCGGCGGAGAAAATTCACCCCTCCACTTT.

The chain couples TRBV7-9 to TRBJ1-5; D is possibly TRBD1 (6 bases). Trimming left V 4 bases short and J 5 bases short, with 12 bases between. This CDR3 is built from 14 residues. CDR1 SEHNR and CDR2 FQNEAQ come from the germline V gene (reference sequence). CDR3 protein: CASSSTGLHQPQHF. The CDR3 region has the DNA TGTGCCAGCAGCTCCACAGGGCTTCATCAGCCCCAGCATTTT.

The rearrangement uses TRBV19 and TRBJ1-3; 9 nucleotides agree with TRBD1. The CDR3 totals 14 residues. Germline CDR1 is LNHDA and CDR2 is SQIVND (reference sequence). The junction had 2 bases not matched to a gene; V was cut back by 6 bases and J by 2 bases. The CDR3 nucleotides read TGTGCCAGTAGGAGGGACAGGGCTGGAAACACCATATATTTT. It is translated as CASRRDRAGNTIYF. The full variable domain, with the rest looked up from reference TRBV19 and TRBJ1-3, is DGGITQSPKYLFRKEGQNVTLSCEQNLNHDAMYWYRQDPGQGLRLIYYSQIVNDFQKGDIAEGYSVSREKKESFPLTVTSAQKNPTAFYLCASRRDRAGNTIYFGEGSWLTVV.

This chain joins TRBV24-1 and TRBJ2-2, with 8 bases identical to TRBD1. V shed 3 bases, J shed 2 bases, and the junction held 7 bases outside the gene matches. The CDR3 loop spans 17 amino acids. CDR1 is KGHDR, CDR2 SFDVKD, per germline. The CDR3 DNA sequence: TGTGCCACCAGTGATCTCTGGACAGGGACTAACACCGGGGAGCTGTTTTTT. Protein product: CATSDLWTGTNTGELFF.

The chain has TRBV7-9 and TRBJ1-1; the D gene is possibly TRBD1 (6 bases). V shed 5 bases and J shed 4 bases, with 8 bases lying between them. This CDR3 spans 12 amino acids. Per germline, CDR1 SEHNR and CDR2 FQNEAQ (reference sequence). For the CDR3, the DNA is TGTGCCAGCAGCCCAGGGGTCACTGAAGCTTTCTTT. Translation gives CASSPGVTEAFF.

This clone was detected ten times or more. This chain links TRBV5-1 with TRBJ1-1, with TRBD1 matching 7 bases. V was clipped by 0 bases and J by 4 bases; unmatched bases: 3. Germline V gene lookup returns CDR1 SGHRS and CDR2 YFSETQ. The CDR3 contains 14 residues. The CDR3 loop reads CASSLVAGGTEAFF. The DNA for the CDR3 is TGCGCCAGCAGCTTGGTCGCAGGGGGCACTGAAGCTTTCTTT.

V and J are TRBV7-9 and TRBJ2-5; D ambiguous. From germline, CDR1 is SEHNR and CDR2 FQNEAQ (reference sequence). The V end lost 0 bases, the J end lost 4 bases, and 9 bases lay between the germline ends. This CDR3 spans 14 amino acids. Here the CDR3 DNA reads TGTGCCAGCAGCTTAGCCCTTGGGCGAGAGACCCAGTACTTC. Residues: CASSLALGRETQYF.

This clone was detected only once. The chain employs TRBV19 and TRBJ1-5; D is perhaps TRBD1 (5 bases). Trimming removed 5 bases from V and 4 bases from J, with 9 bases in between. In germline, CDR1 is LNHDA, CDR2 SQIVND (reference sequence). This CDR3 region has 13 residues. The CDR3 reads CASSDRGNQPQHF. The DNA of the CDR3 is TGTGCCAGTAGTGACCGGGGGAATCAGCCCCAGCATTTT.

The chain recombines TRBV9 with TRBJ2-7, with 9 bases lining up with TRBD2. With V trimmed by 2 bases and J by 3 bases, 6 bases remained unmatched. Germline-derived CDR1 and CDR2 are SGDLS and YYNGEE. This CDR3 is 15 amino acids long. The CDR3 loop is CASSVGIAGDYEQYF. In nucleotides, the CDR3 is TGTGCCAGCAGCGTGGGGATAGCGGGAGACTACGAGCAGTACTTC.

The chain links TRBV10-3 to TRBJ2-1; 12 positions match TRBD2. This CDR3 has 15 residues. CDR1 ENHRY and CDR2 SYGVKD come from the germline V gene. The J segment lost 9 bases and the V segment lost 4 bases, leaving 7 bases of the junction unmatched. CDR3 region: CAISAASGRAVEQFF. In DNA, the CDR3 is TGTGCCATCAGTGCGGCTAGCGGGAGGGCCGTTGAGCAGTTCTTC.

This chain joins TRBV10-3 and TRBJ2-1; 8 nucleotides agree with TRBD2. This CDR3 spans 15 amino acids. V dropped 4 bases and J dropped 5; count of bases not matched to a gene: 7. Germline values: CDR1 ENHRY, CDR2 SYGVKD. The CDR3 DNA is TGTGCCATCAGTGGAACTAGCGGAGGAAACAATGAGCAGTTCTTC. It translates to CAISGTSGGNNEQFF.

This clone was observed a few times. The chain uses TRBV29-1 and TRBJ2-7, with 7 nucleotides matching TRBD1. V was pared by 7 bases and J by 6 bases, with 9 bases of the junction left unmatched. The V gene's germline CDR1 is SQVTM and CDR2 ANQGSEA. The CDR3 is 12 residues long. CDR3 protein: CSGQGDSSEQYF. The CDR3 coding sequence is TGCAGCGGACAGGGCGATAGTAGCGAGCAGTACTTC.

The chain's CDR3 is CARGIGNQPQHF. The CDR3 coding sequence is TGTGCCAGGGGCATTGGCAATCAGCCCCAGCATTTT. The J gene is TRBJ1-5, the V gene TRBV2; D not certain. Trimming stripped 9 bases from V and 2 bases from J, with 8 bases between. Germline V gives CDR1 SNHLY, CDR2 FYNNEI. CDR3 length equals 12 residues.

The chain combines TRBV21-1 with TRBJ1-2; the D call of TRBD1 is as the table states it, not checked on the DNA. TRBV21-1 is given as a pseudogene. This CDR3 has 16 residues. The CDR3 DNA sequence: TGTGCCAGCACCTACCTTCGGACAGGGAGCTTCTATGGCTACACCTTC. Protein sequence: CASTYLRTGSFYGYTF.

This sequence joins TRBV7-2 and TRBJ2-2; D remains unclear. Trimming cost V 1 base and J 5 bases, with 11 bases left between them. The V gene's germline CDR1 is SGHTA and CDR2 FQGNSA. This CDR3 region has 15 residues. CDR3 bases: TGTGCCAGCAGCTTAGTACTTGCGAGTACCGGGGAGCTGTTTTTT. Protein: CASSLVLASTGELFF.

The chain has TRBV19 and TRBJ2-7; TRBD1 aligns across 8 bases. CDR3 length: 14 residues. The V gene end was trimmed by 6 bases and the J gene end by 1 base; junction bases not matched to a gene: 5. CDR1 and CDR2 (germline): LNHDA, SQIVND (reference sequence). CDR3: CASRAGGASYEQYF. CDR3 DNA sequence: TGTGCCAGTAGGGCAGGGGGCGCATCCTACGAGCAGTACTTC. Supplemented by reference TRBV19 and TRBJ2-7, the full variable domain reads DGGITQSPKYLFRKEGQNVTLSCEQNLNHDAMYWYRQDPGQGLRLIYYSQIVNDFQKGDIAEGYSVSREKKESFPLTVTSAQKNPTAFYLCASRAGGASYEQYFGPGTRLTVT.

The CDR3 region is CASSLAGLVGDEQFF. CDR3 coding DNA: TGTGCCAGTAGCCTCGCGGGACTAGTGGGCGATGAGCAGTTCTTC. The chain joins TRBV19 to TRBJ2-1; 8 bases line up with TRBD2. The germline V gene has CDR1 LNHDA and CDR2 SQIVND (reference sequence). The V segment lost 6 bases and the J segment 8 bases; nucleotides outside the gene matches: 12. The CDR3 has 15 amino acids. Full variable domain (rest looked up from reference TRBV19 and TRBJ2-1): DGGITQSPKYLFRKEGQNVTLSCEQNLNHDAMYWYRQDPGQGLRLIYYSQIVNDFQKGDIAEGYSVSREKKESFPLTVTSAQKNPTAFYLCASSLAGLVGDEQFFGPGTRLTVL.

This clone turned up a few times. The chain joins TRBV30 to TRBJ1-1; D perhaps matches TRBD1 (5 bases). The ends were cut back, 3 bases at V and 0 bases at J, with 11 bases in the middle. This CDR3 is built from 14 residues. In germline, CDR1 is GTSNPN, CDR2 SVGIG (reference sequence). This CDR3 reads CAWSADRLNTEAFF. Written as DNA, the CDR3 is TGTGCCTGGAGCGCCGACAGATTGAACACTGAAGCTTTCTTT.